This section outlines one T cell receptor (beta chain) sequence together with its context. Its specificity is unknown. Germline CDR1 reads SGHRS; CDR2 reads YFSETQ. The CDR3 extends over 14 amino acids. Trimming removed 0 bases at V and 5 bases at J, with 9 bases between. TCRdb fed the RT-PCR reads into MiXCR, producing one record per CDR3 protein. The table lists roughly 650,000 distinct CDR3 sequences, around 14% of them singletons. This entry is derived from a study of response to subunit inactivated influenza vaccine. Notes on the study in general: Authors suggested seasonal influenza vaccinations each recruit few new T cells.

This chain joins TRBV5-1 and TRBJ1-3; D gene uncertain. The TCR originated in a man in his forties or fifties who received an inactivated influenza vaccine. The sample was PBMCs from blood, taken about 12 days after vaccination. This CDR3 reads CASSLEEARNTIYF. The CDR3 nucleotides are TGCGCCAGCAGCTTGGAAGAAGCCAGAAACACCATATATTTT.